The 6 T cell receptor beta chains below come from one sample, sequenced in a study of metastatic and nonmetastatic thyroid tumors. TCRdb reprocessed the PCR reads via MiXCR. The sample lists some 16,000 clones; 24% were seen once. Each patient went into thyroid surgery without having received any treatment. Sequenced input: tumor tissue. Receptor source: a male donor with papillary thyroid cancer or a benign thyroid nodule (not recorded which). Some clones in this sample may be carry-over from other donors' samples.

This clone was recorded a few times. The genes are TRBV27 and TRBJ2-7; D gene ambiguous. The germline gives CDR1 MNHEY, CDR2 SMNVEV (reference sequence). The CDR3 is made up of 14 amino acids. The ends were cut back, 5 bases at V and 4 bases at J, with 15 bases in the middle. Written as DNA, the CDR3 is TGTGCCAGCAGTCCGATGGGTGTGGGTTACGAGCAGTACTTC. Its translation is CASSPMGVGYEQYF.

This clone ranks as medium-sized (0.01 to 0.1%). This sample includes further DNA sequences coding for the same CDR3. J is TRBJ2-1 and V is TRBV19; no clear D gene. The ends were cut back, 4 bases at V and 1 base at J, with 11 bases in the middle. The length of the CDR3 is 15 residues. Germline-derived CDR1 and CDR2 are LNHDA and SQIVND (reference sequence). CDR3 sequence reads: CASSRAAPSYNEQFF. In DNA form, the CDR3 reads TGTGCCAGTAGTAGGGCGGCACCATCCTACAATGAGCAGTTCTTC.

Many counts were recorded for this clone. The rearrangement uses TRBV7-2 and TRBJ1-3; D ambiguous. V was shortened by 2 bases and J by 0 bases, with 5 bases between the two germline ends. Germline V CDR1 and CDR2: SGHTA, FQGNSA. This CDR3 spans 14 amino acids. CDR3 sequence (DNA): TGTGCCAGCAGCTTACGGTTCTCTGGAAACACCATATATTTT. Protein: CASSLRFSGNTIYF.

This clone was recorded only once. V usage is TRBV4-1 and J usage is TRBJ1-5; D gene uncertain. The ends were cut back, 1 base at V and 9 bases at J, with 16 bases in the middle. The CDR3 loop spans 15 amino acids. Germline CDR1 reads MGHRA; CDR2 reads YSYEKL. CDR3 amino acids: CASSQGPGSDRPQHF. The DNA of the CDR3 is TGCGCCAGCAGCCAAGGCCCGGGAAGCGATCGGCCCCAGCATTTT.

The CDR3 protein is CASSPGSVTDTQYF. In DNA, the CDR3 is TGCGCCAGTAGCCCCGGGTCCGTCACAGATACGCAGTATTTT. The chain links TRBV5-1 to TRBJ2-3; D is uncertain. V was cut by 8 bases and J by 2 bases, with 15 bases left in between. This CDR3 contains 14 residues. From germline, CDR1 is SGHRS and CDR2 YFSETQ.

This clone was recorded at least ten times. This rearrangement joins TRBV7-9 to TRBJ1-2; weak D call: TRBD1 (6 bases). V dropped 5 bases and J dropped 2 bases, with 15 bases sitting between them. This CDR3 has 15 amino acids. Looked up from germline, CDR1 is SEHNR and CDR2 is FQNEAQ (reference sequence). CDR3 residues: CASSPQGFGNYGYTF. The CDR3 region has the DNA TGTGCCAGCAGCCCACAGGGATTCGGCAACTATGGCTACACCTTC.